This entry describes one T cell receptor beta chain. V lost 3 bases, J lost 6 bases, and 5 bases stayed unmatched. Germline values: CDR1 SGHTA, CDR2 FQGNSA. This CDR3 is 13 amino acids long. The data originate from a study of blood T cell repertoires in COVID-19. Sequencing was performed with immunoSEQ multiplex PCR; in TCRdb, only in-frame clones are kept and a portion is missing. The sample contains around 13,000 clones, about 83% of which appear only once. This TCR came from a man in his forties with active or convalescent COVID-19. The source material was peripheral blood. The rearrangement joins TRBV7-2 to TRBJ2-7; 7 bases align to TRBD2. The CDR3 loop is CASSFLGEGEQYF. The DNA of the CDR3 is TGTGCCAGCAGCTTTCTTGGGGAGGGCGAGCAGTACTTC.